Shown below are 14 T cell receptor beta chains from a single sample sequenced in a study of regulatory T cells in long-lasting Graves disease. CDR3-region Arm-PCR and iRepertoire HTBI primers produced the TCR beta libraries. MiXCR was run by TCRdb on the multiplex PCR reads, yielding one entry per CDR3 protein. The sample holds 350,000 to 500,000 distinct CDR3 sequences, around 15% seen once. Time point specified: newly diagnosed GD, antithyroid drugs for less than 3 months. Extracted PBMC RNA gave rise to the TCR library. This same sample was also part of a study on T cells in Graves' hyperthyroidism and ophthalmopathy.

The specimen was peripheral blood mononuclear cells (PBMCs), collected at new diagnosis, from a patient treated with antithyroid drugs. These receptors were taken from a woman between 50 and 59 years old with Graves disease.

This clonotype was seen ten or more times. The V call is TRBV20-1, the J call TRBJ2-7; 7 positions match TRBD2. This CDR3 has 13 amino acids. Germline lookup yields CDR1 DFQATT and CDR2 SNEGSKA (reference sequence). V gave up 2 bases and J gave up 2 bases; unmatched junction bases: 3. CDR3 loop: CSARPSGPYEQYF. The CDR3 nucleotides are TGCAGTGCTAGACCTAGCGGCCCCTACGAGCAGTACTTC.

Many counts were recorded for this clonotype. V is TRBV29-1 and J is TRBJ2-1; the D gene is possibly TRBD1 (6 bases). From germline, CDR1 is SQVTM and CDR2 ANQGSEA. V lost 7 bases to trimming and J lost 5 bases, with 9 bases between them. The CDR3 is 11 amino acids. CDR3 protein: CSAGQHNEQFF. As DNA, the CDR3 is TGCAGCGCAGGACAGCACAATGAGCAGTTCTTC.

The chain carries TRBV5-1 and TRBJ2-7; TRBD2 agrees at 13 bases. The CDR3 length is 16 residues. The germline gives CDR1 SGHRS, CDR2 YFSETQ. The J segment lost 4 bases and the V segment lost 4 bases, leaving 8 bases of the junction unmatched. CDR3 loop: CASSPLGLAGLYEQYF. CDR3 nucleotide sequence: TGCGCCAGCAGCCCCCTGGGACTAGCGGGACTTTACGAGCAGTACTTC.

The genes are TRBV4-1 and TRBJ1-2; 8 bases fit TRBD1. This CDR3 contains 13 residues. Germline assignment: CDR1 MGHRA and CDR2 YSYEKL. V dropped 3 bases and J dropped 8; count of bases not matched to a gene: 5. CDR3 loop: CASSHPDRDGYTF. The CDR3 DNA reads as TGCGCCAGCAGCCACCCGGACAGGGACGGCTACACCTTC.

This clonotype occurred a few times. The chain couples TRBV4-1 to TRBJ2-2; 9 nucleotides match TRBD2. CDR1 and CDR2 from the germline V gene are MGHRA and YSYEKL. Trimming took 4 bases from V and 5 from J; bases not matched to a gene: 5. The CDR3 sequence is 15 residues long. For the CDR3, the DNA is TGCGCCAGCAGCCTAGGGACTAGCCTTACCGGGGAGCTGTTTTTT. This sequence encodes CASSLGTSLTGELFF.

This clonotype occurred many times. The rearrangement uses TRBV18 and TRBJ2-3, with 9 bases lining up with TRBD1. Unmatched junction bases numbered 10, after V lost 1 base and J lost 2 bases. CDR1 KGHSH and CDR2 LQKENI come from the germline V gene. This CDR3 has 18 amino acids. CDR3 bases: TGTGCCAGCTCACCACTTGGCGGGACAGGGCAATCCACAGATACGCAGTATTTT. Translation gives CASSPLGGTGQSTDTQYF.

The V gene is TRBV6-1, the J gene TRBJ2-1, with 10 bases identical to TRBD2. Germline V gives CDR1 MNHNS, CDR2 SASEGT. The CDR3 runs to 15 residues. With V trimmed by 6 bases and J by 4 bases, 6 bases remained unmatched. This chain's CDR3 is CASSDLAGAYNEQFF. CDR3 nucleotide sequence: TGTGCCAGCAGCGACCTAGCGGGAGCTTACAATGAGCAGTTCTTC.

This clonotype was recorded at least ten times. The chain links TRBV30 to TRBJ2-5, with TRBD2 matching over 8 bases. The CDR3 is made up of 15 amino acids. V shed 2 bases and J 0 bases; nucleotides not matched to a gene: 5. CDR1 and CDR2 (germline): GTSNPN, SVGIG (reference sequence). The CDR3 reads CAWSSTSGYQETQYF. The CDR3 DNA reads TGTGCCTGGAGTTCTACTAGCGGATACCAAGAGACCCAGTACTTC.

The table lists this clonotype with many counts. The CDR3 DNA sequence: TGCGCCAGCAGCCGCGGACAGCCGAACACTGAAGCTTTCTTT. Translation: CASSRGQPNTEAFF. The J gene is TRBJ1-1, the V gene TRBV5-1, with a weak D call TRBD1 (6 bases). CDR1 is SGHRS, CDR2 YFSETQ, per germline. V lost 4 bases and J lost 1, with 11 bases in between. CDR3 length: 14 residues.

The genes are TRBV10-1 and TRBJ2-1; D perhaps matches TRBD2 (5 bases). Trimming stripped 0 bases from V and 2 bases from J, with 8 bases between. The CDR3 is made up of 15 amino acids. Germline CDR1 WNHNN, CDR2 SYGVQD (reference sequence). The CDR3 sequence: CASSESGATYNEQFF. The DNA for the CDR3 is TGCGCCAGCAGTGAGTCGGGAGCTACCTACAATGAGCAGTTCTTC.

At least ten counts were recorded for this clonotype. CDR3 residues: CASSQYRGSYEQYF. The DNA of the CDR3 is TGTGCCAGCAGTCAATACAGGGGTTCCTACGAGCAGTACTTC. The genes are TRBV12-3 or TRBV12-4 and TRBJ2-7, with 7 bases aligning to TRBD1. The CDR3 spans 14 residues. Losses at the gene ends were 5 bases for V and 1 base for J; bases not matched to a gene: 5.

This clonotype was observed at least ten times. The genes are TRBV20-1 and TRBJ2-1, with D perhaps matching TRBD1 or TRBD2 (5 bases each). This CDR3 is built from 14 residues. Germline CDR1 reads DFQATT; CDR2 reads SNEGSKA (reference sequence). Trimming stripped 0 bases from V and 10 bases from J, with 16 bases between. CDR3 coding DNA: TGCAGTGCTAGAGATTTGAGGGGCGCGCCCGAGCAGTTCTTC. Its translation: CSARDLRGAPEQFF.

There are many counts of this clonotype. The CDR3 sequence: CASPQGSGELFF. CDR3 DNA: TGTGCCAGCCCTCAGGGGTCCGGGGAGCTGTTTTTT. This chain links TRBV7-9 with TRBJ2-2; D may be TRBD1 (6 bases). The CDR3 contains 12 residues. The germline V gene encodes CDR1 SEHNR and CDR2 FQNEAQ (reference sequence). V was shortened by 8 bases and J by 6 bases, with 10 bases between the two germline ends.

This clonotype has at least ten counts. The V and J genes are TRBV12-3 or TRBV12-4 and TRBJ2-2; 9 positions match TRBD2. The CDR3 totals 15 residues. J was trimmed by 2 bases and V by 7 bases; bases with no gene match: 5. The CDR3 DNA is TGTGCCAGCAAGGAGCGGGAGGTCAACACCGGGGAGCTGTTTTTT. This codes for CASKEREVNTGELFF.